One sample yielded the 14 T cell receptor beta chains listed below, sequenced in a study of shared clonotypes between healthy human individuals. The method was immunoSEQ multiplex PCR; TCRdb's version includes in-frame clones alone and lacks a portion of them. The sample records about 2.3 million clones, 90% to 95% being singletons. The sequenced material came from naive CD4+ T cells from PBMCs. Subset given: CD45RA+ positively selected. Receptors originate from a man aged 18 to 35 in good health. Some clones in this sample may be carry-over from other donors' samples.

The chain couples TRBV4-1 to TRBJ2-1, with TRBD2 matching over 8 bases. The V gene end was trimmed by 1 base and the J gene end by 5 bases; junction bases not matched to a gene: 7. This CDR3 region has 16 residues. Germline lookup yields CDR1 MGHRA and CDR2 YSYEKL. The CDR3 loop is CASSQALIAGNNEQFF. CDR3 DNA sequence: TGCGCCAGCAGCCAAGCGTTAATAGCGGGGAACAATGAGCAGTTCTTC.

The chain combines TRBV10-3 with TRBJ2-7, with 9 bases aligning to TRBD2. CDR1 and CDR2 from the germline V gene are ENHRY and SYGVKD. The trim removed 6 bases at V and 2 bases at J, leaving 2 bases unmatched. There are 13 residues in the CDR3. The CDR3 spells CAISSSGTYEQYF. DNA of the CDR3: TGTGCCATCAGCTCTAGCGGGACCTACGAGCAGTACTTC.

The chain carries TRBV28 and TRBJ1-2, with TRBD1 matching over 8 bases. V shed 6 bases, J shed 8 bases, and the junction held 14 bases outside the gene matches. The CDR3 runs to 15 residues. Germline-derived CDR1 and CDR2 are MDHEN and SYDVKM. The CDR3 DNA reads TGTGCCAGCAGCCCTCCGGGACAGGTAATGAACGGCTACACCTTC. It specifies CASSPPGQVMNGYTF.

CDR3 DNA sequence: TGTGCCAGCAGCGTAACCCCAGGCGGGGAGCTGTTTTTT. It is translated as CASSVTPGGELFF. The V call is TRBV9, the J call TRBJ2-2, with D unresolved. Germline values: CDR1 SGDLS, CDR2 YYNGEE. This CDR3 is built from 13 residues. V lost 1 base and J lost 7, with 8 bases in between.

The rearrangement joins TRBV2 to TRBJ2-7; perhaps TRBD1 as D (5 bases). Germline V gives CDR1 SNHLY, CDR2 FYNNEI. V lost 0 bases, J lost 6 bases, and 12 bases lay in between. This CDR3 is built from 14 residues. CDR3 in amino acids: CASSEAGRVSEQYF. The CDR3 bases are TGTGCCAGCAGTGAAGCGGGCAGGGTAAGCGAGCAGTACTTC. The variable domain in full, completed from reference TRBV2 and TRBJ2-7, reads EPEVTQTPSHQVTQMGQEVILRCVPISNHLYFYWYRQILGQKVEFLVSFYNNEISEKSEIFDDQFSVERPDGSNFTLKIRSTKLEDSAMYFCASSEAGRVSEQYFGPGTRLTVT.

The genes are TRBV6-5 and TRBJ1-1, with D hard to call. The V and J ends lost 5 bases and 11 bases respectively, with 15 bases between them. Germline V CDR1 and CDR2: MNHEY, SVGAGI. The CDR3 is 12 amino acids. The chain's CDR3 is CASSNFGVRAFF. CDR3 DNA: TGTGCCAGCAGTAACTTCGGGGTTCGGGCTTTCTTT.

The rearrangement joins TRBV4-1 to TRBJ2-1; TRBD2 matches at 7 bases. V gave up 1 base and J gave up 5 bases; unmatched junction bases: 8. The CDR3 loop spans 16 amino acids. Germline V gene lookup returns CDR1 MGHRA and CDR2 YSYEKL. The CDR3 region has the DNA TGCGCCAGCAGCCAAGGGGGGAGGGGCTCGGACAATGAGCAGTTCTTC. Translated, it gives CASSQGGRGSDNEQFF.

The V gene is TRBV6-4, the J gene TRBJ2-3; no clear D. With 4 bases removed from V and 5 bases from J, the gap between germline ends came to 10 bases. Germline V gene data show CDR1 as MRHNA and CDR2 as SNTAGT. The CDR3 is 13 residues long. The DNA of the CDR3 is TGTGCCAGCAGTGTCGAATTTGGAGATACGCAGTATTTT. Translation: CASSVEFGDTQYF.

Note on this clone: Other nucleotide sequences in the sample specify the same CDR3. The rearrangement links TRBV5-1 to TRBJ2-3; D not certain. Germline CDR1 reads SGHRS; CDR2 reads YFSETQ. The V end lost 0 bases, the J end lost 3 bases, and 8 bases lay between the germline ends. This CDR3 comprises 14 residues. The CDR3 DNA follows: TGCGCCAGCAGCTTGGGGGATAGTACAGATACGCAGTATTTT. Translation gives CASSLGDSTDTQYF.

This clone was recorded only once. V is TRBV5-5 and J is TRBJ1-1, with D uncertain. Trimming pared 2 bases from V and 5 bases from J, leaving 10 bases between. Germline V gene lookup returns CDR1 SGHKS and CDR2 YYEKEE (reference sequence). This CDR3 region has 13 residues. The CDR3 nucleotides are TGTGCCAGCAGCTTATCCAGGTTGACTGAAGCTTTCTTT. Translated, it gives CASSLSRLTEAFF.

The V gene is TRBV6-5, the J gene TRBJ1-2; weak D call: TRBD1 (5 bases). The CDR3 contains 13 residues. The germline V and J ends were trimmed by 4 bases and 5 bases, with 11 bases remaining between them. Germline V gene sequence: CDR1 MNHEY, CDR2 SVGAGI. The CDR3 nucleotides read TGTGCCAGCAGTTCCGACAGAGCTTATGGCTACACCTTC. This gives the protein CASSSDRAYGYTF.

The rearrangement uses TRBV7-2 and TRBJ2-2; D not resolved. Trimming took off 5 bases at V and 2 bases at J, with 9 bases between the two ends. Germline CDR1 is SGHTA and CDR2 is FQGNSA. This CDR3 region has 14 residues. Written as DNA, the CDR3 is TGTGCCAGCAGCCCTTCTCGTAACACCGGGGAGCTGTTTTTT. It translates to CASSPSRNTGELFF.

The genes are TRBV20-1 and TRBJ2-2, with D perhaps TRBD1 or TRBD2 (5 bases each). Trimming took 6 bases from V and 6 from J, leaving 8 bases between them. The CDR3 has 11 residues. Germline V CDR1 and CDR2: DFQATT, SNEGSKA (reference sequence). The CDR3 region is CSAGTAGELFF. Written as DNA, the CDR3 is TGCAGTGCCGGGACGGCCGGGGAGCTGTTTTTT.

This clone has just one count. V is TRBV28 and J is TRBJ2-3, with D hard to call. The CDR3 length is 11 residues. Between the trimmed V and J ends, which lost 7 bases and 5 bases, there was a span of 7 bases. Germline CDR1 and CDR2: MDHEN and SYDVKM. For the CDR3, the DNA is TGTGCCAGCATTGGGTTAGATACGCAGTATTTT. Translated, it gives CASIGLDTQYF.